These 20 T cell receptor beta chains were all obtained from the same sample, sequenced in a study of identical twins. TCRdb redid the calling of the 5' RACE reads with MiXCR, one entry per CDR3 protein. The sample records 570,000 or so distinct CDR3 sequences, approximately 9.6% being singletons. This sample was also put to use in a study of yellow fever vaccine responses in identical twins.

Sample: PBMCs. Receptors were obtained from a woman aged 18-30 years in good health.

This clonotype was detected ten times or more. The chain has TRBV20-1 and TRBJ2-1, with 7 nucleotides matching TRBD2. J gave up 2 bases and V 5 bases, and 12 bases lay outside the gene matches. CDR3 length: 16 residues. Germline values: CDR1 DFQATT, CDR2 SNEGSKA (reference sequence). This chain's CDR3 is CSAVGPAGATYNEQFF. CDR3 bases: TGCAGTGCTGTAGGACCGGCGGGAGCGACCTACAATGAGCAGTTCTTC.

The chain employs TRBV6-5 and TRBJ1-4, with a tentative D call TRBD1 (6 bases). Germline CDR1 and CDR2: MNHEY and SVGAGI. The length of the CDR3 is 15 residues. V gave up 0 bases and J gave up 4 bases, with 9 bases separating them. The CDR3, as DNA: TGTGCCAGCAGTTACTCGGACAGCCTTAATGAAAAACTGTTTTTT. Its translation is CASSYSDSLNEKLFF.

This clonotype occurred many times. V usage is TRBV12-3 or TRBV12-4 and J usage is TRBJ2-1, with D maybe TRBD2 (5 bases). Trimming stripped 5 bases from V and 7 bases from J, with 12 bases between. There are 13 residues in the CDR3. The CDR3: CASSPFSGNEQFF. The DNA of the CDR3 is TGTGCCAGCAGTCCCTTTTCGGGGAATGAGCAGTTCTTC.

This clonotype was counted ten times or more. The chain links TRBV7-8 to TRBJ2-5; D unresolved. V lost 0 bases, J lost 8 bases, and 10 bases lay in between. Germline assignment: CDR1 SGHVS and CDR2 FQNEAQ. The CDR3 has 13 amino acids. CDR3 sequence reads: CASSLAGFSTQYF. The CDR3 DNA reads TGTGCCAGCAGCTTAGCGGGTTTCAGTACCCAGTACTTC.

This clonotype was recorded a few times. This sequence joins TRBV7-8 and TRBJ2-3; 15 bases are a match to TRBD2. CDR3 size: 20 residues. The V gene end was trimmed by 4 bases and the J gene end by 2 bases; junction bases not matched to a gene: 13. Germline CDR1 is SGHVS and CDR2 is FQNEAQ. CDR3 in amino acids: CASSSGLGTSGGRSTDTQYF. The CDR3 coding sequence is TGTGCCAGCAGCTCCGGCTTGGGGACTAGCGGGGGGCGATCCACAGATACGCAGTATTTT.

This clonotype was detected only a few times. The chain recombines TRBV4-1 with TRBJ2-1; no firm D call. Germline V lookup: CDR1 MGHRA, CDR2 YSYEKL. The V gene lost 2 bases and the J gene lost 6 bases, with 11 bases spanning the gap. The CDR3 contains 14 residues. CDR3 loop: CASSQYGLGNEQFF. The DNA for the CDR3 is TGCGCCAGCAGCCAATATGGCCTCGGCAATGAGCAGTTCTTC.

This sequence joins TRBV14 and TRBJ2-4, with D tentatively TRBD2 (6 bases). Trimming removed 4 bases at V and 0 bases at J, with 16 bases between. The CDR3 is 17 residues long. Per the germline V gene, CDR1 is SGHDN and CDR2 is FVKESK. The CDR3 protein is CASSLGLMGGAKNIQYF. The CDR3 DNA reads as TGTGCCAGCAGCCTAGGACTAATGGGAGGAGCCAAAAACATTCAGTACTTC.

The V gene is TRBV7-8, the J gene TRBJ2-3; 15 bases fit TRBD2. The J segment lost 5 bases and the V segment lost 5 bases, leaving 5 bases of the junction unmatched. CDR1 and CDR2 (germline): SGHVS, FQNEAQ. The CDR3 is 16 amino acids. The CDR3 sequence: CASSLGLAGGEDTQYF. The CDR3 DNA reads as TGTGCCAGCAGCCTGGGACTAGCGGGAGGTGAAGATACGCAGTATTTT.

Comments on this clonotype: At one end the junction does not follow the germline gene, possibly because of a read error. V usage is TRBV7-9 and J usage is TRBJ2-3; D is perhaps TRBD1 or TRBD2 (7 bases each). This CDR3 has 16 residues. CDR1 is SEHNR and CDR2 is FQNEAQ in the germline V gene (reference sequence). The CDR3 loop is CASSSWGQTSTDSQYF. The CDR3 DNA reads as TGTGCCAGCAGCTCCTGGGGACAGACTAGCACAGATTCGCAGTATTTT.

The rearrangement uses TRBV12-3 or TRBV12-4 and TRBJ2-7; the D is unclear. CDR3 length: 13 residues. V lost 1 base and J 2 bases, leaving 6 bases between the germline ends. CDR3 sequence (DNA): TGTGCCAGCAGTTTAGGGATGACCTACGAGCAGTACTTC. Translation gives CASSLGMTYEQYF.

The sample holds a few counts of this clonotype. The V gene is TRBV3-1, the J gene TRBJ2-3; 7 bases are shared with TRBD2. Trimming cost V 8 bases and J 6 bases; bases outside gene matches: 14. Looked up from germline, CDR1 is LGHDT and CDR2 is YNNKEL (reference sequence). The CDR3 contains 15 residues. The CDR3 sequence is CASGSRGVVGDTQYF. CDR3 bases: TGTGCCAGCGGGAGTCGGGGGGTGGTAGGCGATACGCAGTATTTT.

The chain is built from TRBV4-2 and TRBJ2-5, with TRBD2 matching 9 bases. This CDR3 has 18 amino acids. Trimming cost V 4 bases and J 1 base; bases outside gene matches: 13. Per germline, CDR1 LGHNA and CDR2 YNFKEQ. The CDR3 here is CASSLQGGGGGAQETQYF. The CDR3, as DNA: TGTGCCAGCAGCCTGCAGGGCGGGGGCGGGGGGGCCCAAGAGACCCAGTACTTC.

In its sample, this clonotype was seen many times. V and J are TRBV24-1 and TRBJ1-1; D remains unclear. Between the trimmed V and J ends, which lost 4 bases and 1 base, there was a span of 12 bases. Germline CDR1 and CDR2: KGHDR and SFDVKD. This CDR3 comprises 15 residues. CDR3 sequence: CATSDPATPNTEAFF. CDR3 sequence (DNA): TGTGCCACCAGTGACCCGGCTACACCGAACACTGAAGCTTTCTTT.

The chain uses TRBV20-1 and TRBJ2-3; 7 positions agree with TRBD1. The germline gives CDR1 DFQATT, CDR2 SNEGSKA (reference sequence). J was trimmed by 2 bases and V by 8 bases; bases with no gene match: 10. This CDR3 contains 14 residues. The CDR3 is CSPTKTGTTDTQYF. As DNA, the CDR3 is TGCAGTCCCACAAAGACAGGGACCACAGATACGCAGTATTTT.

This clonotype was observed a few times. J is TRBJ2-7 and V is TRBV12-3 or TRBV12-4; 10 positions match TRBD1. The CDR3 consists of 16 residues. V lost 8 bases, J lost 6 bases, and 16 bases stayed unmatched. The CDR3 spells CASSSSSGQGLIEQYF. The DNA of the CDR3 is TGTGCCAGCTCATCATCTTCGGGACAGGGGTTGATCGAGCAGTACTTC.

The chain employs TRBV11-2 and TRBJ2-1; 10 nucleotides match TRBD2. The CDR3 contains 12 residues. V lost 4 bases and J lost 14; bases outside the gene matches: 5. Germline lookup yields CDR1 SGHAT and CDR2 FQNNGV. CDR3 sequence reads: CASSSLAGEEFF. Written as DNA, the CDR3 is TGTGCCAGCAGCTCTCTAGCGGGAGAAGAGTTCTTC.

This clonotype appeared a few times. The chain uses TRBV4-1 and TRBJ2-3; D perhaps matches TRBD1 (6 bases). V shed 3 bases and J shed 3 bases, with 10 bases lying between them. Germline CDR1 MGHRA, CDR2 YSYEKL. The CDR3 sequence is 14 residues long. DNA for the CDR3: TGCGCCAGCAGCCACCGGACAGATACAGATACGCAGTATTTT. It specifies CASSHRTDTDTQYF.

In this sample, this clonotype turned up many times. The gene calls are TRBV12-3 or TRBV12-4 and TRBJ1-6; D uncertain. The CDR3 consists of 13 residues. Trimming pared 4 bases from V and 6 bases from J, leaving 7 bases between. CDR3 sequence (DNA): TGTGCCAGCAGTTACGATTTTAATTCACCCCTCCACTTT. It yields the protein CASSYDFNSPLHF.

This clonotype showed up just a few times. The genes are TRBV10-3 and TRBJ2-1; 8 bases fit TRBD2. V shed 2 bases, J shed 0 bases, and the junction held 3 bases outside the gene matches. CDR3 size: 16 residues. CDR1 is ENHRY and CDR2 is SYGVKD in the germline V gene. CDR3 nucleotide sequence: TGTGCCATCAGTGAGGTAGCGGGAAGCTCCTACAATGAGCAGTTCTTC. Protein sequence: CAISEVAGSSYNEQFF.

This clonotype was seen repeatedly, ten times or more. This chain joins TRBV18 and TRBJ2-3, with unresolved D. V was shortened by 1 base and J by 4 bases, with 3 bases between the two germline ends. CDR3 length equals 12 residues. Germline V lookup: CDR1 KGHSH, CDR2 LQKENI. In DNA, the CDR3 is TGTGCCAGCTCACCACTTCCAGATACGCAGTATTTT. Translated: CASSPLPDTQYF.